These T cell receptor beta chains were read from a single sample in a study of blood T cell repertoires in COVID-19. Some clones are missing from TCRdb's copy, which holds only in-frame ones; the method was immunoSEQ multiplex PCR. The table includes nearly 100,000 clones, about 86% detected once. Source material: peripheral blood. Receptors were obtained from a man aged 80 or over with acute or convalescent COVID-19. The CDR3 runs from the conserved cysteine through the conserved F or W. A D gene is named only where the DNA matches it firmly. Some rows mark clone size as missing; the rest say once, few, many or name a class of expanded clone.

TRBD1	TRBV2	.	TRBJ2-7	TGTGCCAGCAGAGGGGGACAGGGGATCATCAACGAGCAGTACTTC	CASRGGQGIINEQYF
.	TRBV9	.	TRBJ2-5	TGTGCCAGCAGCGTAACAGAGGGTTCCCAAGAGACCCAGTACTTC	CASSVTEGSQETQYF
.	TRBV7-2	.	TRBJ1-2	TGTGCCAGCAGCCCCGGCGCGGCCGGCGGCTACACCTTC	CASSPGAAGGYTF
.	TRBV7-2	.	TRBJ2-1	TGTGCCAGCAGCAATTTCCAGGGGTGGTTCTTC	CASSNFQGWFF
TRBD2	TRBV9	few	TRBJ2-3	TGTGCCAGCAGCCCCCGGGGGGGGAGCGGCACAGATACGCAGTATTTT	CASSPRGGSGTDTQYF
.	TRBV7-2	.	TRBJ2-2	TGTGCCAGCAGCCCTAGAGTCCTGTCCGGGGAGCTGTTTTTT	CASSPRVLSGELFF
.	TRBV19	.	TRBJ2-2	TGTGCCAGTAGTATGAGAGCGAGCACCGGGGAGCTGTTTTTT	CASSMRASTGELFF
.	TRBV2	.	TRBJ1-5	TGTGCCAGCGGGGCGGGGGCCTATCAGCCCCAGCATTTT	CASGAGAYQPQHF
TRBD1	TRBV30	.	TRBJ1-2	TGTGCCTGGAGTGTACAGGGGGATGGCTACACCTTC	CAWSVQGDGYTF
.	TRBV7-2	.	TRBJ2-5	TGTGCCAGCAGCTTAAGCGGGGAGACCCAGTACTTC	CASSLSGETQYF
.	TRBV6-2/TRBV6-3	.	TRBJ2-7	TGTGCCAGCAGTAGCTCAGGGTCGGGCGAGCAGTACTTC	CASSSSGSGEQYF
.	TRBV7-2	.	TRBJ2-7	TGTGCCAGCAGCTTACGAGGGGGCGAGCAGTACTTC	CASSLRGGEQYF
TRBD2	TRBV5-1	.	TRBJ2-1	TGCGCCAGCAGCTTCCGGACTAGCGGTATAAACAATGAGCAGTTCTTC	CASSFRTSGINNEQFF
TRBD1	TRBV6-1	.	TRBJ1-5	TGTGCCAGCAGTGACCTGACAGGGGACAGCAATCAGCCCCAGCATTTT	CASSDLTGDSNQPQHF
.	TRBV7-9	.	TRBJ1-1	TGTGCCAGCAGCTTGTTTAGACAGGAGAACACTGAAGCTTTCTTT	CASSLFRQENTEAFF
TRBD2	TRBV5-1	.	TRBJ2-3	TGCGCCAGCAGCTTGGGACTAGCGGATAGCACAGATACGCAGTATTTT	CASSLGLADSTDTQYF
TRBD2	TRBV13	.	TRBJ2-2	TGTGCCAGCAGCTTAGGGACTAGCGGAACCGGGGAGCTGTTTTTT	CASSLGTSGTGELFF
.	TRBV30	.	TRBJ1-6	TGTGCCTGCGACAGGACAGATAATTCACCCCTCCACTTT	CACDRTDNSPLHF
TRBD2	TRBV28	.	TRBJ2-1	TGTGCCAGCAGTTTATATGCGGGAGCCTACAATGAGCAGTTCTTC	CASSLYAGAYNEQFF
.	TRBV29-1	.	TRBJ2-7	TGCAGCGTGATCCGGGACTCTGGGACCCGGGAGCAGTACTTC	CSVIRDSGTREQYF
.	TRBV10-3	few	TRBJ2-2	TGTGCCATCAGTGTGGGCAGAGACACCGGGGAGCTGTTTTTT	CAISVGRDTGELFF
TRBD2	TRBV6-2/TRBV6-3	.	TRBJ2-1	TGTGCCAGCAGTAAACCGGGACTAGCGGGAGAGGGGAATGAGCAGTTCTTC	CASSKPGLAGEGNEQFF
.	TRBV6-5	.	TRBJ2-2	TGTGCCAGCAGTCACAGGGAAGCCACCGGGGAGCTGTTTTTT	CASSHREATGELFF
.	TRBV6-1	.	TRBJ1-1	TGTGCCAGCAGTGAAGTTGGCAGGGGCGACACTGAAGCTTTCTTT	CASSEVGRGDTEAFF
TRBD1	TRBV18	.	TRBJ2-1	TGTGCCAGCTCATCAAGACAGGGGGACTACAATGAGCAGTTCTTC	CASSSRQGDYNEQFF
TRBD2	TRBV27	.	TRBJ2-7	TGTGCCAGCAGTTTATCGCTCGGGCCGGGACTAGCGGCTTCCTACGAGCAGTACTTC	CASSLSLGPGLAASYEQYF